What follows are 21 T cell receptor beta chains derived from one specimen sequenced in a study of tumor-infiltrating lymphocytes in oesophageal squamous cell carcinoma. MiXCR, run by TCRdb on the PCR reads, gives a single entry per CDR3 protein. The repertoire holds 9,500 to 13,000 distinct CDR3 sequences, with roughly three fifths as singletons. The sequenced material came from esophageal tumor tissue. The receptors shown here come from a male donor with esophageal squamous cell carcinoma.

As regards this clonotype: Germline and junction disagree at one end, which may indicate a read error. The chain combines TRBV4-1 with TRBJ2-1; D gene uncertain. The CDR3 length is 14 residues. Germline V gene lookup returns CDR1 MGHRA and CDR2 YSYEKL. The DNA for the CDR3 is TGTGCCAGCAGCCAGGAGACCGGGTCAAATGAGCAGTTCTTC. This sequence encodes CASSQETGSNEQFF.

In its sample, this clonotype was seen many times. The chain has TRBV5-5 and TRBJ1-1, with D hard to call. Trimming cost V 0 bases and J 0 bases, with 3 bases left between them. The CDR3 runs 13 residues. Germline V CDR1 and CDR2: SGHKS, YYEKEE (reference sequence). The CDR3 coding sequence is TGTGCCAGCAGCTTGGACTTGAACACTGAAGCTTTCTTT. Its protein product is CASSLDLNTEAFF.

The chain is built from TRBV7-2 and TRBJ2-3; D is ambiguous. The CDR3 extends over 13 amino acids. Germline values: CDR1 SGHTA, CDR2 FQGNSA. V was cut by 4 bases and J by 0 bases, with 5 bases left in between. CDR3 nucleotide sequence: TGTGCCAGCAGCTGGTTTAGCACAGATACGCAGTATTTT. This sequence encodes CASSWFSTDTQYF.

Regarding this clonotype: The conserved phenylalanine or tryptophan normally closing the CDR3 is absent here, so this likely arose from a read error. Because the CDR3's place on the DNA is in doubt, the DNA is left out and the CDR3 is given as listed by TCRdb. The chain has TRBV7-4 and TRBJ2-7. Ends included, the CDR3 has 8 residues. CDR1 SGHVT and CDR2 SQSDAQ come from the germline V gene. This CDR3 reads CASSLIST.

The genes are TRBV6-6 and TRBJ2-1, with D hard to call. The end of the DNA is better explained by TRBJ2-7, so the J call may be wrong. Looked up from germline, CDR1 is MNHNY and CDR2 is SVGAGI (reference sequence). This CDR3 contains 13 residues. CDR3 in DNA: TGTGCCAGCAGTTATCGTAGTAGCCACGAGCAGTACTTC. It encodes CASSYRSSHEQYF.

The J gene is TRBJ2-7, the V gene TRBV18; 11 nucleotides match TRBD1. J gave up 4 bases and V 2 bases, and 1 base lay outside the gene matches. The CDR3 covers 14 residues. Germline V gives CDR1 KGHSH, CDR2 LQKENI. CDR3 in DNA: TGTGCCAGCTCACCAGGGACAGGGGGATACGAGCAGTACTTC. Amino acids: CASSPGTGGYEQYF. The whole variable domain, remainder taken from reference TRBV18 and TRBJ2-7, is NAGVMQNPRHLVRRRGQEARLRCSPMKGHSHVYWYRQLPEEGLKFMVYLQKENIIDESGMPKERFSAEFPKEGPSILRIQQVVRGDSAAYFCASSPGTGGYEQYFGPGTRLTVT.

This chain connects TRBV12-3 or TRBV12-4 to TRBJ2-7; 12 bases line up with TRBD1. This CDR3 region has 15 residues. With 5 bases clipped from V and 3 bases from J, the junction kept 5 bases outside the gene matches. The CDR3 DNA reads TGTGCCAGCAGTAGGGGACAGGGGGCGGTCTACGAGCAGTACTTC. Protein: CASSRGQGAVYEQYF.

The gene calls are TRBV27 and TRBJ2-1, with TRBD2 identical over 11 bases. The CDR3 loop spans 23 amino acids. Germline V gene data show CDR1 as MNHEY and CDR2 as SMNVEV (reference sequence). The ends lost 0 bases at V and 0 bases at J; junction bases unmatched: 19. Written as DNA, the CDR3 is TGTGCCAGCAGTTTATCGATGTTAGGGGCAGGGCTAGCGGGAGGAACCTCCTACAATGAGCAGTTCTTC. Protein: CASSLSMLGAGLAGGTSYNEQFF.

This clonotype was seen more than once but under ten times. The chain combines TRBV28 with TRBJ2-5; D is unresolved. The closer fit of TRBJ2-7 to the DNA end suggests the J call may be wrong. Per the germline V gene, CDR1 is MDHEN and CDR2 is SYDVKM. The CDR3 loop spans 16 amino acids. The CDR3 protein is CASSLESGLRSYEQYF. The CDR3 DNA is TGTGCCAGCAGTTTAGAATCGGGTCTTAGGTCCTACGAGCAGTACTTC.

The genes are TRBV6-2 or TRBV6-3 and TRBJ2-1; TRBD1 is a possible D gene (6 bases). CDR3 size: 15 residues. V was clipped by 6 bases and J by 2 bases, with 14 bases between them. Per germline, CDR1 MNHEY and CDR2 SVGEGT. The CDR3 DNA follows: TGTGCCAGCAGAAACCCGGGGACAACCTACAATGAGCAGTTCTTC. Amino acid sequence: CASRNPGTTYNEQFF.

The chain recombines TRBV11-2 with TRBJ1-1; no clear D. The J call is doubtful: the DNA matches TRBJ2-3 better. The CDR3 spans 14 residues. Germline CDR1 and CDR2: SGHAT and FQNNGV. This CDR3 reads CASSLSFTADTQYF. The CDR3 bases are TGTGCCAGCAGCTTATCTTTCACCGCAGATACGCAGTATTTT.

This clonotype was seen at least ten times. The chain is built from TRBV6-2 or TRBV6-3 and TRBJ1-1, with D possibly being TRBD1 (5 bases). This CDR3 spans 14 amino acids. Trimming left V 4 bases short and J 0 bases short, with 9 bases between. Germline V gene data show CDR1 as MNHEY and CDR2 as SVGEGT. The CDR3 reads CASSLSGLNTEAFF. For the CDR3, the DNA is TGTGCCAGCAGTTTATCAGGGCTGAACACTGAAGCTTTCTTT.

This clonotype showed up just a few times. Since the CDR3 does not end with the conserved phenylalanine or tryptophan, this likely comes from a read error. The limits of the CDR3 on the DNA are not certain, so only TCRdb's listed CDR3 is given. The chain has TRBV7-9 and TRBJ2-1; the D segment call TRBD1 is taken from the table without a DNA check. The CDR3 is 17 residues long, counting both termini. Germline-derived CDR1 and CDR2 are SEHNR and FQNEAQ (reference sequence). CDR3 loop: CASSLGQGREYGYTFGS.

This clonotype came up a few times. The chain employs TRBV7-3 and TRBJ2-6; D unresolved. Per germline, CDR1 SGHTA and CDR2 FQGTGA. This CDR3 comprises 14 residues. The germline V and J ends were trimmed by 4 bases and 2 bases, with 6 bases remaining between them. CDR3 bases: TGTGCCAGCAGCTCTTCCCCTGGGGCCAACGTCCTGACTTTC. Protein: CASSSSPGANVLTF.

Concerning this clonotype itself: Lacking the conserved final phenylalanine or tryptophan, this CDR3 likely reflects a read error. Because the CDR3's place on the DNA is in doubt, the DNA is left out and the CDR3 is given as listed by TCRdb. The chain combines TRBV7-2 with TRBJ2-5; TRBD2, the table's D call, lacks a check against the DNA. Germline CDR1 and CDR2: SGHTA and FQGNSA. The CDR3 is 17 residues long, ends included. CDR3 residues: CASSSTSGRYDEQYFGS.

CDR3 loop: CAISESPSGGGTDTQYF. The CDR3 DNA follows: TGTGCCATCAGTGAGTCGCCTAGCGGGGGGGGCACAGATACGCAGTATTTT. The chain carries TRBV10-3 and TRBJ2-3; TRBD2 aligns across 12 bases. Germline loops: CDR1 ENHRY, CDR2 SYGVKD. V shed 0 bases, J shed 1 base, and the junction held 2 bases outside the gene matches. The CDR3 is 17 residues long.

Here the CDR3 reads CASSSRTSGRYEQYF. The DNA for the CDR3 is TGTGCCAGCAGCTCCCGGACTAGCGGGAGGTACGAGCAGTACTTC. V gene TRBV7-9 combines with J gene TRBJ2-3, with 14 positions matching TRBD2. The assigned J gene may be wrong: the sequence end matches TRBJ2-7 better. Germline CDR1 reads SEHNR; CDR2 reads FQNEAQ (reference sequence). The CDR3 totals 15 residues.

This sequence joins TRBV10-1 and TRBJ2-7; no reliable D call. The V and J ends lost 3 bases and 6 bases respectively, with 9 bases between them. In germline, CDR1 is WNHNN, CDR2 SYGVQD (reference sequence). The CDR3 is 12 amino acids. CDR3 sequence reads: CASSEVLSEQYF. For the CDR3, the DNA is TGCGCCAGCAGTGAAGTACTCTCCGAGCAGTACTTC.

This clonotype rates as medium-sized. The rearrangement links TRBV6-1 to TRBJ2-5; D tentatively reads TRBD1 or TRBD2 (5 bases each). In germline, CDR1 is MNHNS, CDR2 SASEGT. Trimming shortened V by 8 bases and J by 0 bases, and 13 bases separated the two germline ends. The CDR3 runs 14 residues. The CDR3 DNA reads TGTGCCAGCGGAATCTCGGGACACCAAGAGACCCAGTACTTC. This gives the protein CASGISGHQETQYF.

J is TRBJ2-5 and V is TRBV7-6, with D perhaps TRBD1 (6 bases). The J call may be incorrect, as the DNA end agrees better with TRBJ2-1. This CDR3 contains 15 residues. Germline V lookup: CDR1 SGHVS, CDR2 FNYEAQ. The CDR3 is CASSPGGGQGYEQFF. As DNA, the CDR3 is TGTGCCAGCAGCCCGGGCGGTGGCCAGGGGTACGAGCAGTTCTTC.

By sample fraction, this clonotype is medium-sized (0.01 to 0.1%). CDR3 sequence: CATSDPTPDGDTQYF. The CDR3 DNA reads TGTGCCACCAGTGATCCCACCCCTGACGGGGATACGCAGTATTTT. This rearrangement joins TRBV24-1 to TRBJ2-3; D is ambiguous. The CDR3 consists of 15 residues. Trimming left V 3 bases short and J 6 bases short, with 15 bases between. Germline V gene data show CDR1 as KGHDR and CDR2 as SFDVKD.